One sample yielded the 29 T cell receptor beta chains listed below, sequenced in a study of T-cell memory formation after mild COVID-19. TCRdb reprocessed the 5' RACE reads via MiXCR and lists one record per CDR3 protein. The profile shows some 190,000 distinct CDR3 sequences, 16% of them singletons. The sample consisted of PBMCs or a T cell subset sorted from them (not recorded which). Source of these receptors: an adult woman who had mild COVID-19 (a few samples of this study predate the infection). Cell type and time point are not known.

The sample holds a few counts of this clonotype. This chain uses TRBV6-5 with TRBJ2-7, with D tentatively TRBD2 (5 bases). Germline CDR1 MNHEY, CDR2 SVGAGI. The CDR3 totals 17 residues. V lost 1 base and J lost 2, with 18 bases in between. The DNA of the CDR3 is TGTGCCAGCAGTTACTTCGACATACGCGGGCATACCTACGAGCAGTACTTC. Translated, it gives CASSYFDIRGHTYEQYF.

In this sample, this clonotype turned up many times. Sequence at one end of the junction differs from germline and may be a read error. The chain combines TRBV10-3 with TRBJ2-4, with 10 nucleotides matching TRBD1. The CDR3 is 14 amino acids. Germline values: CDR1 ENHRY, CDR2 SYGVKD. CDR3: CAIGMEGTGVISLF. The CDR3, as DNA: TGTGCCATCGGCATGGAGGGGACAGGGGTTATCTCCCTCTTC.

This sequence joins TRBV10-3 and TRBJ2-3; 9 bases are a match to TRBD2. Germline-derived CDR1 and CDR2 are ENHRY and SYGVKD. Trimming removed 0 bases from V and 4 bases from J; junction bases left unmatched: 5. This CDR3 contains 16 residues. The CDR3 sequence is CAISESKASGADTQYF. In DNA form, the CDR3 reads TGTGCCATCAGTGAGTCGAAGGCTAGCGGGGCAGATACGCAGTATTTT.

This clonotype was seen a few times. CDR3 protein: CASSQRGATEAFF. The CDR3 DNA sequence: TGTGCCAGCAGCCAGCGCGGGGCCACTGAAGCTTTCTTT. V gene TRBV3-1 combines with J gene TRBJ1-1, with D maybe TRBD1 (5 bases). CDR1 LGHDT and CDR2 YNNKEL come from the germline V gene (reference sequence). CDR3 length equals 13 residues. V shed 3 bases and J shed 4 bases, with 9 bases lying between them.

This clonotype appeared many times. The CDR3: CASSLAGEKQFF. CDR3 sequence (DNA): TGTGCCAGCAGCTTAGCGGGGGAGAAGCAGTTCTTC. The gene calls are TRBV7-2 and TRBJ2-1; D may be TRBD1 or TRBD2 (5 bases each). Germline-derived CDR1 and CDR2 are SGHTA and FQGNSA. Trimming removed 0 bases at V and 11 bases at J, with 8 bases between. The CDR3 totals 12 residues.

This clonotype showed up just a few times. This chain uses TRBV2 with TRBJ2-1; D not resolved. CDR1 is SNHLY, CDR2 FYNNEI, per germline. The CDR3 is 12 amino acids. The V end was cut by 3 bases, the J end by 14 bases, with 14 bases between. Written as DNA, the CDR3 is TGTGCCAGCAGTGAGAATCCCCATACGGAGTTCTTC. This encodes CASSENPHTEFF.

Notes on this clonotype: The junction departs from the called germline gene at one end, perhaps through a read error. The chain links TRBV7-2 to TRBJ1-1; tentatively, D is TRBD1 (5 bases). Germline CDR1 and CDR2: SGHTA and FQGNSA. This CDR3 spans 12 amino acids. In DNA, the CDR3 is TGTGCCAGCAGCTTCTGGGGGACTGGAGCTTTCTTT. Encoded protein: CASSFWGTGAFF.

The J gene is TRBJ1-2, the V gene TRBV5-1, with 8 positions matching TRBD1. Per the germline V gene, CDR1 is SGHRS and CDR2 is YFSETQ. V dropped 9 bases and J dropped 5; count of bases not matched to a gene: 12. The length of the CDR3 is 14 residues. The CDR3 here is CATASGTGIYGYTF. The CDR3 region has the DNA TGCGCCACCGCCTCCGGGACAGGCATTTATGGCTACACCTTC.

This clonotype was observed a handful of times. The chain employs TRBV20-1 and TRBJ2-3; 9 positions match TRBD2. Germline V gene sequence: CDR1 DFQATT, CDR2 SNEGSKA (reference sequence). The CDR3 totals 16 residues. The V segment lost 3 bases and the J segment 2 bases; nucleotides outside the gene matches: 9. The CDR3 protein is CSARGEIAGATDTQYF. Here the CDR3 DNA reads TGCAGTGCTAGGGGGGAGATAGCGGGGGCCACAGATACGCAGTATTTT.

In this sample, this clonotype turned up a few times. The chain carries TRBV3-1 and TRBJ1-1, with a possible D match to TRBD1 (5 bases). Germline-derived CDR1 and CDR2 are LGHDT and YNNKEL (reference sequence). Trimming shortened V by 0 bases and J by 0 bases, and 11 bases separated the two germline ends. The CDR3 is 16 residues long. CDR3 residues: CASSQDSGVMNTEAFF. In nucleotides, the CDR3 is TGTGCCAGCAGCCAAGATTCGGGGGTTATGAACACTGAAGCTTTCTTT.

This rearrangement joins TRBV3-1 to TRBJ1-1; no reliable D call. V lost 1 base and J 2 bases, leaving 8 bases between the germline ends. This CDR3 region has 14 residues. Germline V CDR1 and CDR2: LGHDT, YNNKEL (reference sequence). CDR3 region: CASSQVWGNTEAFF. CDR3 nucleotides: TGTGCCAGCAGCCAAGTTTGGGGAAACACTGAAGCTTTCTTT.

This clonotype was detected many times. The V call is TRBV5-1, the J call TRBJ2-5, with TRBD2 identical over 10 bases. The V segment lost 1 base and the J segment 5 bases; nucleotides outside the gene matches: 5. Per germline, CDR1 SGHRS and CDR2 YFSETQ. This CDR3 region has 15 residues. This chain's CDR3 is CASSLLAGAGETQYF. DNA for the CDR3: TGCGCCAGCAGCTTGCTAGCGGGAGCCGGGGAGACCCAGTACTTC.

This clonotype occurred once. The rearrangement links TRBV5-1 to TRBJ1-1, with D perhaps matching TRBD1 (5 bases). This CDR3 has 13 amino acids. The ends were cut back, 4 bases at V and 5 bases at J, with 12 bases in the middle. The germline V gene has CDR1 SGHRS and CDR2 YFSETQ. The CDR3 loop reads CASSQSRDTEAFF. DNA for the CDR3: TGCGCCAGCAGCCAGTCCAGGGATACTGAAGCTTTCTTT.

This clonotype was counted many times. This chain links TRBV7-3 with TRBJ2-3; D remains ambiguous. CDR3 length: 13 residues. V was cut by 6 bases and J by 6 bases, with 13 bases left in between. The germline V gene has CDR1 SGHTA and CDR2 FQGTGA. The CDR3 loop is CASSGLEYDTQYF. CDR3 DNA: TGTGCCAGCAGTGGGCTAGAGTATGATACGCAGTATTTT.

There are a few counts of this clonotype. The chain links TRBV7-6 to TRBJ2-1; 13 nucleotides agree with TRBD2. Trimming removed 3 bases from V and 8 bases from J; junction bases left unmatched: 7. The CDR3 consists of 16 residues. Germline-derived CDR1 and CDR2 are SGHVS and FNYEAQ. CDR3 sequence: CASSFRTSGSIHEQFF. CDR3 bases: TGTGCCAGCAGCTTCCGGACTAGCGGGAGTATCCATGAGCAGTTCTTC.

This chain links TRBV7-3 with TRBJ2-1; TRBD1 or TRBD2 may be the D gene (5 bases each). The CDR3 covers 14 residues. Per germline, CDR1 SGHTA and CDR2 FQGTGA. V was trimmed by 5 bases and J by 10 bases, leaving 18 bases between them. CDR3 in amino acids: CASSEGRTAREQFF. As DNA, the CDR3 is TGTGCCAGCAGCGAGGGACGGACGGCTAGGGAGCAGTTCTTC.

The sample holds a few counts of this clonotype. The chain carries TRBV14 and TRBJ2-7; D unresolved. The CDR3 spans 13 residues. Germline loops: CDR1 SGHDN, CDR2 FVKESK. V lost 4 bases to trimming and J lost 4 bases, with 11 bases between them. CDR3 nucleotide sequence: TGTGCCAGCAGCCCAGCCGATCTATACGAGCAGTACTTC. It yields the protein CASSPADLYEQYF.

This sequence joins TRBV4-3 and TRBJ2-1; D is ambiguous. V was shortened by 0 bases and J by 5 bases, with 14 bases between the two germline ends. This CDR3 comprises 16 residues. Germline loops: CDR1 LGHNA, CDR2 YSLEER. The CDR3 loop is CASSQEERFVDNEQFF. The CDR3 DNA reads as TGCGCCAGCAGCCAAGAGGAGAGGTTCGTCGACAATGAGCAGTTCTTC.

The gene calls are TRBV7-9 and TRBJ2-7; D is unclear. V lost 0 bases to trimming and J lost 6 bases, with 6 bases between them. The CDR3 length is 12 residues. Germline-derived CDR1 and CDR2 are SEHNR and FQNEAQ (reference sequence). The CDR3 protein is CASSLAGREQYF. The CDR3 DNA reads as TGTGCCAGCAGCTTAGCAGGGCGCGAGCAGTACTTC.

The chain joins TRBV15 to TRBJ2-1, with 9 nucleotides matching TRBD1. CDR3 length: 16 amino acids. Trimming cost V 3 bases and J 8 bases; bases outside gene matches: 11. Germline V gene lookup returns CDR1 LNHNV and CDR2 YYDKDF (reference sequence). This CDR3 reads CATSRTRDRAGDEQFF. The CDR3 DNA reads TGTGCCACCAGCAGGACCCGGGACAGGGCGGGAGATGAGCAGTTCTTC.

The chain links TRBV20-1 to TRBJ1-2, with D unclear. In germline, CDR1 is DFQATT, CDR2 SNEGSKA (reference sequence). The CDR3 has 8 residues. V was cut by 4 bases and J by 13 bases, with 7 bases left in between. DNA for the CDR3: TGCAGTGCTACGGGTCGCACCTTC. The encoded protein is CSATGRTF.

The chain recombines TRBV20-1 with TRBJ2-6; possibly TRBD1 for D (5 bases). The CDR3 sequence is 11 residues long. V shed 6 bases and J shed 12 bases, with 12 bases lying between them. Germline values: CDR1 DFQATT, CDR2 SNEGSKA (reference sequence). This CDR3 reads CSAWGPGVLTF. DNA for the CDR3: TGCAGTGCCTGGGGCCCCGGCGTCCTGACTTTC.

In its sample, this clonotype was seen a few times. J is TRBJ2-7 and V is TRBV4-3, with 8 positions matching TRBD1. Germline assignment: CDR1 LGHNA and CDR2 YSLEER. Trimming cost V 2 bases and J 2 bases; bases outside gene matches: 11. This CDR3 comprises 17 residues. CDR3 DNA sequence: TGCGCCAGCAGCCAACAGTACCGCGGACAGGGCGCCTACGAGCAGTACTTC. Encoded protein: CASSQQYRGQGAYEQYF.

This clonotype was observed a handful of times. The genes are TRBV18 and TRBJ1-1, with D unresolved. CDR3 length: 13 amino acids. Trimming stripped 3 bases from V and 6 bases from J, with 11 bases between. The germline V gene encodes CDR1 KGHSH and CDR2 LQKENI. As DNA, the CDR3 is TGTGCCAGCTCACCGCTCGGGAAATCTGAAGCTTTCTTT. Protein product: CASSPLGKSEAFF.

This clonotype has just a few counts. This rearrangement joins TRBV5-1 to TRBJ1-1, with D perhaps TRBD1 (6 bases). CDR1 and CDR2 (germline): SGHRS, YFSETQ. Trimming took off 0 bases at V and 0 bases at J, with 12 bases between the two ends. The CDR3 is made up of 16 amino acids. CDR3 residues: CASSLEKGVMNTEAFF. CDR3 DNA sequence: TGCGCCAGCAGCTTGGAAAAGGGGGTCATGAACACTGAAGCTTTCTTT.

The chain links TRBV7-3 to TRBJ1-1; D unclear. From germline, CDR1 is SGHTA and CDR2 FQGTGA. V shed 4 bases and J shed 6 bases, with 21 bases lying between them. The CDR3 covers 16 residues. CDR3 amino acids: CASSSLRGFRTAEAFF. CDR3 nucleotides: TGTGCCAGCAGCTCCTTACGGGGTTTCAGAACCGCTGAAGCTTTCTTT.

The chain links TRBV5-1 to TRBJ2-3; D is possibly TRBD2 (5 bases). This CDR3 comprises 16 residues. Between the trimmed V and J ends, which lost 6 bases and 2 bases, there was a span of 19 bases. The germline gives CDR1 SGHRS, CDR2 YFSETQ. The CDR3 region has the DNA TGCGCCAGCAACCCCAGCGGCATAGCTACCACAGATACGCAGTATTTT. This sequence encodes CASNPSGIATTDTQYF.

V gene TRBV3-1 combines with J gene TRBJ1-1; no clear D gene. V was pared by 1 base and J by 8 bases, with 8 bases between. Germline V gene data show CDR1 as LGHDT and CDR2 as YNNKEL (reference sequence). The CDR3 has 12 residues. CDR3 sequence reads: CASSQVGAEAFF. The CDR3 bases are TGTGCCAGCAGCCAAGTCGGAGCAGAAGCTTTCTTT.

This clonotype occurred a few times. This chain uses TRBV29-1 with TRBJ2-3; 8 positions agree with TRBD1. The CDR3 spans 15 residues. Looked up from germline, CDR1 is SQVTM and CDR2 is ANQGSEA. J lost 0 bases, V lost 2 bases, and 4 bases had no gene match. CDR3 coding DNA: TGCAGCGTTGAAAAGGGGACAGGTAGCACAGATACGCAGTATTTT. Its protein product is CSVEKGTGSTDTQYF.